Following are 7 T cell receptor beta chains from one sample sequenced in a study of PD-L1 blockade in urothelial cancer (dated by TCRdb to about 2017). Explained via the paper, the time point label denotes: pretreatment peripheral blood. The library relied on the immunoSEQ multiplex PCR assay. TCRdb retrieved this table from immuneACCESS and kept in-frame rearrangements only. Not all clones are present; in checked studies, unresolved V genes account for under half, and no reason is known for the remainder. This sample lists some 53,000 clones; about 75% were detected once. The top ten hold roughly 3.9% of the sample. The sample here was PBMCs, taken around atezolizumab (anti-PD-L1) treatment. These receptors came from a man aged 70 or older with urothelial cancer.

This chain uses TRBV27 with TRBJ2-6; perhaps TRBD1 as D (5 bases). Trimming removed 5 bases from V and 0 bases from J, with 11 bases in between. Germline CDR1 and CDR2: MNHEY and SMNVEV (reference sequence). The CDR3 consists of 16 residues. CDR3 in amino acids: CASSGQGFSGANVLTF. The CDR3 region has the DNA TGTGCCAGCAGTGGCCAGGGTTTCTCTGGGGCCAACGTCCTGACTTTC. The whole variable domain, filled in from reference TRBV27 and TRBJ2-6, reads EAQVTQNPRYLITVTGKKLTVTCSQNMNHEYMSWYRQDPGLGLRQIYYSMNVEVTDKGDVPEGYKVSRKEKRNFPLILESPSPNQTSLYFCASSGQGFSGANVLTFGAGSRLTVL.

V gene TRBV7-9 combines with J gene TRBJ1-2; D ambiguous. V lost 4 bases and J lost 4, with 13 bases in between. The germline V gene has CDR1 SEHNR and CDR2 FQNEAQ (reference sequence). CDR3 length equals 14 residues. The CDR3 reads CASSSNPGGYGYTF. The CDR3 nucleotides read TGTGCCAGCAGCTCAAATCCGGGTGGCTATGGCTACACCTTC.

This chain connects TRBV5-4 to TRBJ2-3; the match to TRBD2 covers 11 bases. The CDR3 has 16 residues. V was pared by 0 bases and J by 4 bases, with 4 bases of the junction left unmatched. CDR1 and CDR2 from the germline V gene are SGHNT and YYREEE (reference sequence). Here the CDR3 reads CASSLASSGRADTQYF. The CDR3 DNA reads as TGTGCCAGCAGCTTGGCCAGTAGCGGGAGGGCAGATACGCAGTATTTT.

This rearrangement joins TRBV7-3 to TRBJ2-7; 10 bases match TRBD2. Germline CDR1 SGHTA, CDR2 FQGTGA. Trimming at V came to 4 bases and at J to 6 bases, leaving 9 bases not matched to a gene. The CDR3 consists of 15 residues. CDR3 DNA: TGTGCCAGCAGCTCGATAGCGGGGGGCCACGGCGAGCAGTACTTC. It encodes CASSSIAGGHGEQYF.

This clone was recorded once. V usage is TRBV20-1 and J usage is TRBJ1-3; D not certain. Per the germline V gene, CDR1 is DFQATT and CDR2 is SNEGSKA (reference sequence). Trimming left V 6 bases short and J 2 bases short, with 5 bases between. The CDR3 spans 11 residues. Here the CDR3 DNA reads TGCAGTGCCGGGACTGGAAACACCATATATTTT. It is translated as CSAGTGNTIYF.

The chain combines TRBV6-5 with TRBJ1-1; no clear D gene. V dropped 0 bases and J dropped 3 bases, with 11 bases sitting between them. CDR1 is MNHEY and CDR2 is SVGAGI in the germline V gene. The CDR3 totals 15 residues. The CDR3 nucleotides read TGTGCCAGCAGTTACTCCGGGATCTCGTACACTGAAGCTTTCTTT. Translating it yields CASSYSGISYTEAFF.

This chain joins TRBV23-1 and TRBJ2-7; D possibly corresponds to TRBD1 (5 bases). TRBV23-1 is known as an ORF, though its function is uncertain. V was clipped by 4 bases and J by 0 bases, with 13 bases between them. The CDR3 contains 15 residues. CDR3: CASSPVGHRSYEQYF. CDR3 nucleotides: TGCGCCAGCAGTCCCGTCGGACACCGCTCCTACGAGCAGTACTTC.